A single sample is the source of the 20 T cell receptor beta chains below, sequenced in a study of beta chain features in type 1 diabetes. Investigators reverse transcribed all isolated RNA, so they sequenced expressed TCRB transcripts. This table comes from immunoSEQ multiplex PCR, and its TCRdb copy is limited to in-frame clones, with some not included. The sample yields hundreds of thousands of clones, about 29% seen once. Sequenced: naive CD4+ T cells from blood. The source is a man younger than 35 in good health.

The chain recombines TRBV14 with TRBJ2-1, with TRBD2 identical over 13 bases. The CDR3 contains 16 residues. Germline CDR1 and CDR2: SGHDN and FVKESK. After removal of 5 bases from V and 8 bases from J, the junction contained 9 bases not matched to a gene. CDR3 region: CASSRLRLAGGDEQFF. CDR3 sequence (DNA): TGTGCCAGCAGCAGACTACGACTAGCGGGAGGCGATGAGCAGTTCTTC. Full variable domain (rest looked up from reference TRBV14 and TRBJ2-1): EAGVTQFPSHSVIEKGQTVTLRCDPISGHDNLYWYRRVMGKEIKFLLHFVKESKQDESGMPNNRFLAERTGGTYSTLKVQPAELEDSGVYFCASSRLRLAGGDEQFFGPGTRLTVL.

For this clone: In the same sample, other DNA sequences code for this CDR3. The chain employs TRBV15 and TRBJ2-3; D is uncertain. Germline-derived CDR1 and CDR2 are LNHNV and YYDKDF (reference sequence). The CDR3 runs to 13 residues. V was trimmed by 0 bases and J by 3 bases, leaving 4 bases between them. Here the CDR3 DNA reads TGTGCCACCAGCAGAGATCGTACAGATACGCAGTATTTT. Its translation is CATSRDRTDTQYF.

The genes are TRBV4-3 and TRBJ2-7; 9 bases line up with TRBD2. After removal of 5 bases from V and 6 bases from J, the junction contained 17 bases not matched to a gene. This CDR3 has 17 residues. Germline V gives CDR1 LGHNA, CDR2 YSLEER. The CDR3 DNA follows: TGCGCCAGCAGCGAACAACACGCGGGACTAGCTGCCTCCGAGCAGTACTTC. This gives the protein CASSEQHAGLAASEQYF.

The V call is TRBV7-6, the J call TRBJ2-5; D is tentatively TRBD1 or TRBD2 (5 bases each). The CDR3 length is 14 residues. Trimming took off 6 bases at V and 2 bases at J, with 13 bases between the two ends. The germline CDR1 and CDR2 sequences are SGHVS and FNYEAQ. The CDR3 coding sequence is TGTGCCAGCAGTAGAGGGGTACGGCAAGAGACCCAGTACTTC. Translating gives CASSRGVRQETQYF. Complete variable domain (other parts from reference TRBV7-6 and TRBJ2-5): GAGVSQSPRYKVTKRGQDVALRCDPISGHVSLYWYRQALGQGPEFLTYFNYEAQQDKSGLPNDRFSAERPEGSISTLTIQRTEQRDSAMYRCASSRGVRQETQYFGPGTRLLVL.

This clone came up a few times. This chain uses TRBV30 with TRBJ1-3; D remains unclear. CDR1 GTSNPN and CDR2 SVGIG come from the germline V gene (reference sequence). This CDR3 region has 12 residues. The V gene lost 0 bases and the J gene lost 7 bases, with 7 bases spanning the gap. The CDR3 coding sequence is TGTGCCTGGAGTGTTTCGGTGAACACCATATATTTT. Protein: CAWSVSVNTIYF.

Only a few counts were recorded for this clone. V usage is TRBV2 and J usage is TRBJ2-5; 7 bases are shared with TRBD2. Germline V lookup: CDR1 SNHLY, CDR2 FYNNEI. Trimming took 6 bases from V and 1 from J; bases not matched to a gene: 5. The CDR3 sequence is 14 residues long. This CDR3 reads CASRVTSVQETQYF. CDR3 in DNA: TGTGCCAGCAGGGTAACTAGCGTCCAAGAGACCCAGTACTTC.

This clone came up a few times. The CDR3 DNA follows: TGTGCCTGGACCCCGGGACCCTCAGGGGCTGAAGCTTTCTTT. Translating it yields CAWTPGPSGAEAFF. The rearrangement links TRBV30 to TRBJ1-1; TRBD1 is a possible D gene (6 bases). Trimming took 4 bases from V and 6 from J, leaving 18 bases between them. Germline V gene sequence: CDR1 GTSNPN, CDR2 SVGIG (reference sequence). The CDR3 covers 14 residues.

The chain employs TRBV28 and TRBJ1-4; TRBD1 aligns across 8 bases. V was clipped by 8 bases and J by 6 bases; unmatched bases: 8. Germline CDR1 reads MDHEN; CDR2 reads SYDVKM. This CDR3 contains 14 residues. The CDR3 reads CASSRGRGHEKLFF. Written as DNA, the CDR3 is TGTGCCAGCTCTCGGGGCAGGGGGCATGAAAAACTGTTTTTT.

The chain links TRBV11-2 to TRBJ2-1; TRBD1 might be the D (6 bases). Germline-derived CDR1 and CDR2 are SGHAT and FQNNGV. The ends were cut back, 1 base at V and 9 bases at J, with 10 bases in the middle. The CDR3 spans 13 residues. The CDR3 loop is CASSLAGHSEQFF. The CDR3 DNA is TGTGCCAGCAGCTTAGCGGGACACTCTGAGCAGTTCTTC.

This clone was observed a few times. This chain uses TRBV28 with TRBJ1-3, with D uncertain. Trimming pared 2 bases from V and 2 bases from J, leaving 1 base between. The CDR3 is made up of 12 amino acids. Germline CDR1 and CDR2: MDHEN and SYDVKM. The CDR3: CASSLPGNTIYF. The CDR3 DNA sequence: TGTGCCAGCAGTTTACCTGGAAACACCATATATTTT.

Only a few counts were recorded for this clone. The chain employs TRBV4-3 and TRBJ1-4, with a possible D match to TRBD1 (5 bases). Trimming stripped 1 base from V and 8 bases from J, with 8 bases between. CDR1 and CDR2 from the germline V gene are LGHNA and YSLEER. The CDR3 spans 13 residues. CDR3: CASSQVYREKLFF. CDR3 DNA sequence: TGCGCCAGCAGCCAAGTCTACAGGGAAAAACTGTTTTTT.

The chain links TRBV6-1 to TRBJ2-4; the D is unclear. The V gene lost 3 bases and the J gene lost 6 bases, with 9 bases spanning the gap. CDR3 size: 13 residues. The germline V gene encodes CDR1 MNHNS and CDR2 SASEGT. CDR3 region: CASSDVGINIQYF. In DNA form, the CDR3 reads TGTGCCAGCAGTGATGTAGGCATAAACATTCAGTACTTC.

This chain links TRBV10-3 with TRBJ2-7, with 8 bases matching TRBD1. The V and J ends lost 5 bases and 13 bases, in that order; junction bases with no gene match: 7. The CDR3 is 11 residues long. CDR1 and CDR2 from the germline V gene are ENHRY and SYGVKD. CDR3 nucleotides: TGTGCCATCAGTCCCGGACAGGGAGTTTACGTC. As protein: CAISPGQGVYV.

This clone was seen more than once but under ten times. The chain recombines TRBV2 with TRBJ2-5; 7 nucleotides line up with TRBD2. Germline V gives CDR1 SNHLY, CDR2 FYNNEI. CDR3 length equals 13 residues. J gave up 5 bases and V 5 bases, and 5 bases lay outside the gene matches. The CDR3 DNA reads TGTGCCAGCAGTCGACCCGGGGGGGAGACCCAGTACTTC. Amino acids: CASSRPGGETQYF.

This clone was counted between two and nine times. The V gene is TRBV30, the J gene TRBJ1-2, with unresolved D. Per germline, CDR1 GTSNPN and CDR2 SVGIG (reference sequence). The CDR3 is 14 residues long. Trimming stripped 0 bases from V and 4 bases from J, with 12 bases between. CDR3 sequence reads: CAWSVRRDTYGYTF. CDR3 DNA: TGTGCCTGGAGTGTACGGAGAGACACCTATGGCTACACCTTC.

The CDR3 nucleotides read TGTGCCAGTAGTTCCGGGACTAGCGGGAATGAGCAGTTCTTC. This gives the protein CASSSGTSGNEQFF. The chain links TRBV19 to TRBJ2-1, with 12 bases that match TRBD2. Unmatched junction bases numbered 3, after V lost 5 bases and J lost 7 bases. CDR1 and CDR2 (germline): LNHDA, SQIVND (reference sequence). The CDR3 covers 14 residues. Complete variable domain (other parts from reference TRBV19 and TRBJ2-1): DGGITQSPKYLFRKEGQNVTLSCEQNLNHDAMYWYRQDPGQGLRLIYYSQIVNDFQKGDIAEGYSVSREKKESFPLTVTSAQKNPTAFYLCASSSGTSGNEQFFGPGTRLTVL.

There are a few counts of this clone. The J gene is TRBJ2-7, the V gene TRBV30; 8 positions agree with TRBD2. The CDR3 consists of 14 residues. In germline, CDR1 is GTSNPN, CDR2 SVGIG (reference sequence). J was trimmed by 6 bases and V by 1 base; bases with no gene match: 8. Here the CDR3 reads CAWSGLAGFFEQYF. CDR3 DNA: TGTGCCTGGAGTGGCTTAGCGGGGTTCTTCGAGCAGTACTTC.

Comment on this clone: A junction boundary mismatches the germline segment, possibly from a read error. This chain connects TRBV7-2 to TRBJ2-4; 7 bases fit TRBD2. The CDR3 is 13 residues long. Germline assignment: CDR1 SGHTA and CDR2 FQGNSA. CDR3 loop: CASSSTGGPDQVF. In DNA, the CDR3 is TGTGCCAGCAGCTCGACGGGGGGACCGGACCAGGTCTTC.

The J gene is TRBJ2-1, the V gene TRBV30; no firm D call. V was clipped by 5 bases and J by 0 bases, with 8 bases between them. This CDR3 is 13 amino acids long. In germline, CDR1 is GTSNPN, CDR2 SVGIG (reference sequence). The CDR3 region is CAWALSSYNEQFF. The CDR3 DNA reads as TGTGCCTGGGCACTGAGCTCCTACAATGAGCAGTTCTTC.

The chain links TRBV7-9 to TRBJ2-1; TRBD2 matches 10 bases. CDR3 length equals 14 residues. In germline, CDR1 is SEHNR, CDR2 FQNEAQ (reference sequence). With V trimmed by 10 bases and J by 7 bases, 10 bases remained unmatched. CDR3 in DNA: TGTGCCACCCGTTCTAGCGGGAGATCTAATGAGCAGTTCTTC. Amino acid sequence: CATRSSGRSNEQFF.